These 10 T cell receptor beta chains were all obtained from the same sample, sequenced in a study of CD8+CD57+ T cells in acquired aplastic anemia. Genomic DNA, serving as template, underwent TCR beta VDJ and CDR3 profiling. TCRdb redid the calling of the reads with MiXCR, one entry per CDR3 protein. The repertoire has about 190,000 distinct CDR3 sequences, around 59% of them found once; the top ten carry 15% to 20%. The sequenced material came from sorted CD4+, CD8+, or CD8+CD57+ T cells (not recorded which) from PBMCs. Receptor source: a human donor in good health, serving as a control.

The chain uses TRBV2 and TRBJ2-7; D unresolved. V lost 10 bases and J lost 6, with 22 bases in between. The germline V gene has CDR1 SNHLY and CDR2 FYNNEI. The CDR3 contains 14 residues. CDR3 sequence reads: CATAPLVGVGEQYF. The CDR3 region has the DNA TGTGCCACCGCCCCCCTGGTGGGCGTAGGCGAGCAGTACTTC.

The V gene is TRBV6-6, the J gene TRBJ1-4; TRBD1 is a possible D gene (5 bases). The CDR3 spans 16 residues. Germline-derived CDR1 and CDR2 are MNHNY and SVGAGI (reference sequence). The V end was cut by 5 bases, the J end by 3 bases, with 16 bases between. The CDR3 sequence: CASSPQGGRANEKLFF. For the CDR3, the DNA is TGTGCCAGCAGTCCTCAGGGAGGTAGGGCTAATGAAAAACTGTTTTTT.

There are many counts of this clonotype. The chain employs TRBV4-2 and TRBJ2-1; 9 nucleotides agree with TRBD2. The CDR3 runs to 17 residues. J lost 8 bases, V lost 2 bases, and 13 bases had no gene match. Germline values: CDR1 LGHNA, CDR2 YNFKEQ. CDR3 coding DNA: TGTGCCAGCAGCCAAAGTGTAGCGGGGGCCTTGTTCGATGAGCAGTTCTTC. Translated, it gives CASSQSVAGALFDEQFF.

This rearrangement joins TRBV7-2 to TRBJ1-6; 8 nucleotides align to TRBD1. The CDR3 length is 14 residues. With V trimmed by 5 bases and J by 6 bases, 3 bases remained unmatched. Germline V CDR1 and CDR2: SGHTA, FQGNSA. The CDR3 sequence is CASSRTGINSPLHF. Written as DNA, the CDR3 is TGTGCCAGCAGCCGGACAGGGATTAATTCACCCCTCCACTTT. Full variable domain (remainder filled in from reference TRBV7-2 and TRBJ1-6): GAGVSQSPSNKVTEKGKDVELRCDPISGHTALYWYRQSLGQGLEFLIYFQGNSAPDKSGLPSDRFSAERTGGSVSTLTIQRTQQEDSAVYLCASSRTGINSPLHFGNGTRLTVT.

This chain joins TRBV12-3 or TRBV12-4 and TRBJ1-1, with D uncertain. V shed 8 bases and J shed 1 base, with 17 bases lying between them. This CDR3 has 15 amino acids. The CDR3: CASSPGKASNTEAFF. The CDR3 bases are TGTGCCAGCTCACCGGGAAAGGCATCGAACACTGAAGCTTTCTTT.

This sequence joins TRBV7-3 and TRBJ2-1, with 10 bases that match TRBD1. V shed 4 bases and J 8 bases; nucleotides not matched to a gene: 5. The CDR3 runs to 14 residues. The germline CDR1 and CDR2 sequences are SGHTA and FQGTGA. The CDR3 nucleotides are TGTGCCAGCAGCTCGGGACAGGGGTACCATGAGCAGTTCTTC. Translated: CASSSGQGYHEQFF.

The J gene is TRBJ2-7, the V gene TRBV20-1, with D unclear. The CDR3 totals 10 residues. Germline CDR1 and CDR2: DFQATT and SNEGSKA (reference sequence). Trimming removed 6 bases at V and 5 bases at J, with 8 bases between. The CDR3, as DNA: TGCAGTGCGAAGATAGACGAGCAGTACTTC. Translating it yields CSAKIDEQYF.

This clonotype appeared many times. The chain links TRBV27 to TRBJ1-4; 7 nucleotides align to TRBD1. CDR3 length equals 14 residues. The V gene end was trimmed by 4 bases and the J gene end by 11 bases; junction bases not matched to a gene: 10. Germline V CDR1 and CDR2: MNHEY, SMNVEV (reference sequence). This chain's CDR3 is CASSSTPARGKLFF. The CDR3 DNA follows: TGTGCCAGCAGTTCCACCCCGGCCAGGGGGAAACTGTTTTTT.

This clonotype was counted ten times or more. The chain employs TRBV20-1 and TRBJ1-1; D remains unclear. Germline CDR1 and CDR2: DFQATT and SNEGSKA (reference sequence). The CDR3 has 14 residues. The V gene lost 1 base and the J gene lost 2 bases, with 11 bases spanning the gap. The CDR3 nucleotides are TGCAGTGCTAGAGCAAATCAGGCAAACACTGAAGCTTTCTTT. This encodes CSARANQANTEAFF.

Many counts were recorded for this clonotype. The chain carries TRBV6-6 and TRBJ1-2, with unresolved D. CDR3 length: 15 amino acids. V lost 6 bases to trimming and J lost 7 bases, with 21 bases between them. The germline CDR1 and CDR2 sequences are MNHNY and SVGAGI (reference sequence). The CDR3 here is CASSLEWPNPPGYTF. Written as DNA, the CDR3 is TGTGCCAGCAGCCTAGAGTGGCCCAACCCTCCTGGCTACACCTTC.